This TCR beta chain was recorded in a study of glioma-infiltrating T cells (dated by TCRdb to about 2016). Notes on the research overall: Glioma tissue, non-neoplastic brain tissue and matched peripheral blood mononuclear cells were used as sources from which TCR alpha- and beta-chain repertoires were sequenced. To measure divergence between tissue and blood T-cell populations, each tissue-infiltrating repertoire was compared with the peripheral blood repertoire of the same patient. Three low-grade glioma patients, several primary glioblastoma patients, and three non-glioma patients who contributed non-neoplastic brain tissue made up the paired cohort. Beyond this particular receptor, the publication reports: Tissue and blood shared very few CDR3 sequences, a result attributed to high CDR3 diversity and limited sampling. VJ-independent divergence between tissue and blood was below expectation in non-neoplastic patients but above expectation in all gliomas, especially low-grade gliomas. The group comparisons were based on small numbers of patients: three non-neoplastic, three low-grade glioma and several glioblastoma patients.

The iRepertoire nested amplicon-rescue multiplex PCR (arm-PCR) platform was used to amplify TCR alpha and beta CDR3 regions from RNA. For one-step reverse transcription and amplification, roughly 100-450 ng of tissue mRNA or PBMC total RNA was used as input. Following bead purification, Illumina adapters were added through a secondary multiplex PCR, and the libraries were then gel-purified between 200 and 400 bp. Internal 6-nucleotide barcodes were carried by the libraries and were used for demultiplexing. Libraries were sequenced on an Illumina MiSeq with 2x220 or 2x250 nucleotide paired-end reads. As for the original processing: Paired reads were merged using FLASH 1.2.11 and aligned with BWA-MEM to the GRCh37 human genome, and TRA and TRB reads were then extracted. For V and J assignment, an IMGT-derived reference of cassette sequences and CDR3 motifs that included pseudogenes was used. Three-frame translation of reads was performed, and productive CDR3s were defined as those with a C...FGXG motif and no stop codons. Unique combinations of V-J cassette pair and CDR3 amino acid sequence were defined as clonotypes. Filtering of reads was based on Hamming distance, with the threshold set by the sequence error rate of each sample in mapped regions. Starting from the raw public reads, TCRdb applied fastp trimming at Q25, assembled clones with MiXCR and retained in-frame beta chains. For every CDR3 protein sequence, its rows merge into one entry that carries the most common genes and DNA. TCRdb's processing, not the study's, gives the V and J calls here. Across this sample there are 150,000 or so distinct CDR3 sequences, with around 40% seen only once. The top ten constitute around 20% of the sample.

Remarks on this clonotype: Its recognized antigen is unknown. No qualities accompany the bases; no much larger clone lies one base away.

The germline ends are 11 bases apart after V is trimmed by 7 bases and J by 0 bases. The CDR3, cysteine through phenylalanine, is 14 amino acids long. The CDR3 DNA has 42 bases and is translated from base 1. The germline V gene (reference sequence) supplies CDR1 SGHAT and CDR2 FQDESV. Recombination joined TRBV11-1 with TRBJ2-3; 6 matching bases give a weak D call of TRBD1. The source material was glioma tissue, nonneoplastic brain tissue, or PBMCs (not recorded which). The clonotype comes from a human donor with low-grade glioma or glioblastoma, undergoing nonglioma brain surgery, or in good health (not recorded which). The DNA sequence is TGTGCCAGCAAAGGACAGACTAGCACAGATACGCAGTATTTT. Protein translation: CASKGQTSTDTQYF.